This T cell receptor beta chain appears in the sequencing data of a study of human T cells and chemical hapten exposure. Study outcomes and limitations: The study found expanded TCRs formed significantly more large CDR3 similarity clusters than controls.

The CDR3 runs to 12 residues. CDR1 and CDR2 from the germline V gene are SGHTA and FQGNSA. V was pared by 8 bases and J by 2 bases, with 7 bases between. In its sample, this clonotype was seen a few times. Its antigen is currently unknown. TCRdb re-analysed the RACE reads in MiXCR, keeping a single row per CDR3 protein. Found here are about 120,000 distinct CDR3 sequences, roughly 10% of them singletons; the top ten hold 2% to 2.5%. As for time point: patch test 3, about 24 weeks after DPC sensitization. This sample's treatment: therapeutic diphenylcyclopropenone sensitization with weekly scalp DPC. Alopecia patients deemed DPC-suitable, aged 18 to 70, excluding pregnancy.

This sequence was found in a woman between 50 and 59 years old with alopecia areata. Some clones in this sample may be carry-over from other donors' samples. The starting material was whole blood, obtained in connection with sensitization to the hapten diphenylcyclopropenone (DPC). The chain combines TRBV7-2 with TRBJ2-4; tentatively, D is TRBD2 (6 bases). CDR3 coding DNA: TGTGCCAGCGGGAGGCCCAAAAACATTCAGTACTTC. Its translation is CASGRPKNIQYF.